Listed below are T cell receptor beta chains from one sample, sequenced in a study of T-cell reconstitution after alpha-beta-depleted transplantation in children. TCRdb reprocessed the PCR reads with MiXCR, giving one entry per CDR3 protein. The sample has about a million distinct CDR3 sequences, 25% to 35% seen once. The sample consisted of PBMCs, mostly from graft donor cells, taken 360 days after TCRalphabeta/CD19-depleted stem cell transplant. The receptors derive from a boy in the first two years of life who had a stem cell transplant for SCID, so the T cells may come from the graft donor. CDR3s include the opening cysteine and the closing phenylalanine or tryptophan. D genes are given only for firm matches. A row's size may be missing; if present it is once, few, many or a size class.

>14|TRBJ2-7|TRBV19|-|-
CASSFTLNSYEQYF
TGTGCCAGTAGTTTCACCTTAAATAGCTACGAGCAGTACTTC
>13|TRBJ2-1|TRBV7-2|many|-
CASSLTAYNEQFF
TGTGCCAGCAGCTTAACAGCTTACAATGAGCAGTTCTTC
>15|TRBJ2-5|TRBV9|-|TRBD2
CASSVAGGKGETQYF
TGTGCCAGCAGCGTAGCGGGGGGGAAGGGGGAGACCCAGTACTTC
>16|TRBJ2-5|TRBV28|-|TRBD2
CASSHLAGGPRETQYF
TGTGCCAGCAGCCATCTAGCGGGGGGGCCGCGTGAGACCCAGTACTTC
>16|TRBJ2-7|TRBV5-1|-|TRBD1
CASSFTGTGANYEQYF
TGCGCCAGCAGCTTTACGGGGACAGGGGCCAACTACGAGCAGTACTTC
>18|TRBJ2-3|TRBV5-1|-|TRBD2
CASRLNSFVAGGADTQYF
TGCGCCAGCAGACTCAACTCTTTTGTAGCGGGGGGAGCCGATACGCAGTATTTT
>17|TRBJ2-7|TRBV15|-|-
CATSRDEGRSYTYEQYF
TGTGCCACCAGCAGAGATGAAGGCCGCTCTTACACTTACGAGCAGTACTTC
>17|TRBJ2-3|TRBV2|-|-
CASSEMVVGRGTDTQYF
TGTGCCAGCAGTGAAATGGTGGTAGGCCGTGGCACAGATACGCAGTATTTT
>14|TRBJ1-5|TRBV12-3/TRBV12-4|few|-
CASSLHSGNQPQHF
TGTGCCAGCAGTTTACACAGTGGCAATCAGCCCCAGCATTTT
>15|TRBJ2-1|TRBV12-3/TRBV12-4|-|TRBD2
CASRSTSGGAYEQFF
TGTGCCAGCAGAAGTACTAGCGGGGGGGCCTATGAGCAGTTCTTC
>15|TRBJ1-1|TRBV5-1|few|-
CASSLSSIWNTEAFF
TGCGCCAGCAGCTTGTCGTCTATTTGGAACACTGAAGCTTTCTTT
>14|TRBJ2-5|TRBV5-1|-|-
CASSTTQLVETQYF
TGCGCCAGCAGCACCACACAGCTAGTGGAGACCCAGTACTTC
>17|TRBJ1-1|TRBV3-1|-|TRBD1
CASSQDIENTGGTEAFF
TGTGCCAGCAGCCAAGATATCGAGAACACAGGGGGGACTGAAGCTTTCTTT
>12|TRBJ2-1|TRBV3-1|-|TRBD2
CASSQGGGQQFF
TGTGCCAGCAGCCAGGGGGGAGGGCAGCAGTTCTTC
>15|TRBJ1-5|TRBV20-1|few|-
CSARMRRGGGQPQHF
TGCAGTGCTAGAATGAGGAGGGGCGGGGGTCAGCCCCAGCATTTT
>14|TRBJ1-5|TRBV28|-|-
CASSHPTGPQPQHF
TGTGCCAGCAGCCATCCTACAGGGCCCCAGCCCCAGCATTTT
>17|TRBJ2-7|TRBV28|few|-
CASIPSTRVISSYEQYF
TGTGCCAGCATCCCTTCGACCAGGGTAATCTCATCCTACGAGCAGTACTTC
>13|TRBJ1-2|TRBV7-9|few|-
CASSLALFNGYTF
TGTGCCAGCAGCTTAGCGCTTTTCAATGGCTACACCTTC
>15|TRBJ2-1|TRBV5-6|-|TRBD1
CASGFRPGGFTEQFF
TGTGCCAGCGGATTCCGGCCAGGGGGATTCACTGAGCAGTTCTTC